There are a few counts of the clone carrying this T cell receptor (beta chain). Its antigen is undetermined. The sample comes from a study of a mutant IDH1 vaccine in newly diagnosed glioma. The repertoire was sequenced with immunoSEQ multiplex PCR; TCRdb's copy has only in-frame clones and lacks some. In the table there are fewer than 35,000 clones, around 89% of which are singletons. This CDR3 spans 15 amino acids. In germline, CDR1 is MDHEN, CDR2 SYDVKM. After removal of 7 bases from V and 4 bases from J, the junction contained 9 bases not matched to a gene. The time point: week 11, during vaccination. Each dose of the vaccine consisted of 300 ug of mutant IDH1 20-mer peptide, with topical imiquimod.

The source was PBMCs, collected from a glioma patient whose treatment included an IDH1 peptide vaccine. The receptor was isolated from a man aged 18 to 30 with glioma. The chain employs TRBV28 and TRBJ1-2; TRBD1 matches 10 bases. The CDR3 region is CASTPTGGTLYGYTF. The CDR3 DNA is TGTGCCAGCACTCCGACAGGGGGCACCCTCTATGGCTACACCTTC.